These T cell receptor beta chains were read from a single sample in a study of blood T cell repertoires in COVID-19. Libraries were prepared by immunoSEQ multiplex PCR; TCRdb keeps only in-frame clonotypes and omits some of them. Among about 200,000 clones listed, around four fifths were seen once. Input material: peripheral blood. These receptors all stem from a man aged 55-75 years with COVID-19, enrolled during active disease. Both conserved end residues are part of each CDR3. D genes are given only for firm matches. Clone size appears in some rows only: once, few, many, or a class for an expanded clone.

TGTGCCAGTATGGTAGGACTGAACACCGGGGAGCTGTTTTTT	CASMVGLNTGELFF	14	-	-	TRBV19	TRBJ2-2
TGTGCCAGCAGTTATGACGGGAACTATGGCTACACCTTC	CASSYDGNYGYTF	13	-	-	TRBV6-2/TRBV6-3	TRBJ1-2
TGCGCCAGCAGCTCCAGGTTCGGCAATCAGCCCCAGCATTTT	CASSSRFGNQPQHF	14	-	-	TRBV4-1	TRBJ1-5
TGTGCCAGCAGTGAACTCGGTGCAGATACGCAGTATTTT	CASSELGADTQYF	13	-	-	TRBV6-1	TRBJ2-3
TGTGCCAGTAGTATTACAACAAATCAGCCCCAGCATTTT	CASSITTNQPQHF	13	once	-	TRBV19	TRBJ1-5
TGTGCCAGCAGCCAAGATAGGAGTCAGCCCCAGCATTTT	CASSQDRSQPQHF	13	-	-	TRBV3-1/TRBV3-2	TRBJ1-5
TGCGCCAGCAGCTTGACAGGGGAGAGGAATCAGCCCCAGCATTTT	CASSLTGERNQPQHF	15	-	TRBD1	TRBV5-1	TRBJ1-5
TGTGCCAGCAGCTTAACATATGGCTCTGGAAACACCATATATTTT	CASSLTYGSGNTIYF	15	few	-	TRBV7-2	TRBJ1-3
TGCGCCAGCAGCTCGACGGGGGACTATGGCTACACCTTC	CASSSTGDYGYTF	13	-	-	TRBV5-1	TRBJ1-2
TGTGCCAGCAGTCCGGGGACAGATCAGCCCCAGCATTTT	CASSPGTDQPQHF	13	once	TRBD1	TRBV11-2	TRBJ1-5
TGTGCCAGCAGTTATGGGGGGACTGAAGCTTTCTTT	CASSYGGTEAFF	12	-	-	TRBV27	TRBJ1-1
TGTGCCAGCAGGACGGGAGGGCAGGGTACCGGGGAGCTGTTTTTT	CASRTGGQGTGELFF	15	-	TRBD2	TRBV4-2	TRBJ2-2
TGTGCCAGCAGCCCCTATTCAGGCAAAAACATTCAGTACTTC	CASSPYSGKNIQYF	14	-	-	TRBV6-2/TRBV6-3	TRBJ2-4
TGTGCCAGCAGCTTAGGGGGCCTGTACCAAGAGACCCAGTACTTC	CASSLGGLYQETQYF	15	-	-	TRBV7-2	TRBJ2-5
TGTGCCTGGAGTGTCTCTAGCGGGAGGGCCCGCGAGCAGTACTTC	CAWSVSSGRAREQYF	15	-	TRBD2	TRBV30	TRBJ2-7
TGCGCCAGCAGGAAACAGGGTCCCTACAATGAGCAGTTCTTC	CASRKQGPYNEQFF	14	-	-	TRBV4-1	TRBJ2-1
TGCGCCAGCAGCCAAGGGTTGGACACTCTTTACTATGGCTACACCTTC	CASSQGLDTLYYGYTF	16	few	-	TRBV4-3	TRBJ1-2
TGTGCCAGCAGCCTCGCCGGGGACTCTGGAAACACCATATATTTT	CASSLAGDSGNTIYF	15	-	-	TRBV7-9	TRBJ1-3
TGTGCCTGGACCAGGGTTGCTGAAGCTTTCTTT	CAWTRVAEAFF	11	-	-	TRBV30	TRBJ1-1
TGTGCCAGCTCACTTCCAGGGGGCAATCAGCCCCAGCATTTT	CASSLPGGNQPQHF	14	few	-	TRBV18	TRBJ1-5
TGTGCCAGCAGCCCCGGACTAGCGGGAGTGGTGGCCGGGGAGCTGTTTTTT	CASSPGLAGVVAGELFF	17	-	TRBD2	TRBV13	TRBJ2-2
TGTGCCAGCTCACCGACGAGGCCCGAGCAGTACTTC	CASSPTRPEQYF	12	-	-	TRBV18	TRBJ2-7
TGTGCCGGTAGACAGGGGGCTTTGGAAAAACTGTTTTTT	CAGRQGALEKLFF	13	-	TRBD1	TRBV2	TRBJ1-4
TGTGCCAGCAGGGCAGGGTTTTATGGCTACACCTTC	CASRAGFYGYTF	12	few	-	TRBV7-9	TRBJ1-2
TGTGCCAGCAGTTCAGGTCCAGCCTATGGCTACACCTTC	CASSSGPAYGYTF	13	medium-sized	-	TRBV5-8	TRBJ1-2
TGTGCCAGTAGTGAGGGCCAAGAGACCCAGTACTTC	CASSEGQETQYF	12	few	-	TRBV19	TRBJ2-5
TGTGCCAGCAGTTTAGGGCACGCTAGCAATCAGCCCCAGCATTTT	CASSLGHASNQPQHF	15	once	-	TRBV27	TRBJ1-5
TGTGCCAGTAGTCCCCATCGGACTAGCGGGAGGCGAGGGGAAGAGACCCAGTACTTC	CASSPHRTSGRRGEETQYF	19	-	TRBD2	TRBV19	TRBJ2-5
TGTGCCAGCAGTTTACAGGGACAAGGCTACGAGCAGTACTTC	CASSLQGQGYEQYF	14	once	-	TRBV27	TRBJ2-7
TGTGCCAGCAGGCCTAGCGGAGGGGTAGATACGCAGTATTTT	CASRPSGGVDTQYF	14	-	TRBD2	TRBV3-1/TRBV3-2	TRBJ2-3
TGTGCCAGCAGCTTTCGGACTGGGACAGCCTCTTTCACCGGGGAGCTGTTTTTT	CASSFRTGTASFTGELFF	18	-	TRBD1	TRBV5-4	TRBJ2-2
TGTGCCAGCACCCCGAATAGCGGGAGTAGAACCTACGAGCAGTACTTC	CASTPNSGSRTYEQYF	16	-	TRBD2	TRBV5-4	TRBJ2-7
TGTGCCTGGAGTCCTCGGGGAGTTAGCAATCAGCCCCAGCATTTT	CAWSPRGVSNQPQHF	15	-	-	TRBV30	TRBJ1-5
TGCGCCAGCAGCTTGGGACAGCTAGATACGCAGTATTTT	CASSLGQLDTQYF	13	-	-	TRBV5-1	TRBJ2-3
TGTGCCAGCAGTTCATCACACAGGGGGAATGCTGAAGCTTTCTTT	CASSSSHRGNAEAFF	15	few	TRBD1	TRBV6-5	TRBJ1-1
TGTGCCAGCAGAAACAGGGCAAACACTGAAGCTTTCTTT	CASRNRANTEAFF	13	-	-	TRBV27	TRBJ1-1
TGCGCCAGCAGCGCGGGGGGACCAACCGTCGCTTTCTTT	CASSAGGPTVAFF	13	few	-	TRBV5-1	TRBJ1-1
TGCGCCAGCAGCTCGGGGAACTCTGGGGCCAACGTCCTGACTTTC	CASSSGNSGANVLTF	15	-	-	TRBV5-1	TRBJ2-6
TGCGCCAGCAGCGTCGCGTCGGGGATAAGCTCCTACGAGCAGTACTTC	CASSVASGISSYEQYF	16	-	-	TRBV5-1	TRBJ2-7
TGCGCCAGCAGCTTGGCCGGAAGGACACTGAACACTGAAGCTTTCTTT	CASSLAGRTLNTEAFF	16	-	-	TRBV5-1	TRBJ1-1
TGTGCCAGTAGACAGACCTTGAACACTGAAGCTTTCTTT	CASRQTLNTEAFF	13	-	-	TRBV6-5	TRBJ1-1
TGTGCCAGCAGTTACCGCAGGGTCAACGAGCAGTACTTC	CASSYRRVNEQYF	13	-	-	TRBV6-5	TRBJ2-7
TGTGCCAGCAGTCGGGGGGGCGGGGTTCGCCCCGGGGAGCTGTTTTTT	CASSRGGGVRPGELFF	16	-	TRBD2	TRBV27	TRBJ2-2
TGTGCCAGTAGTATCGTAGCAGGGATCACCGGGGAGCTGTTTTTT	CASSIVAGITGELFF	15	-	-	TRBV19	TRBJ2-2
TGTGCCAGCCGAGGAACTGAAGCTTTCTTT	CASRGTEAFF	10	-	-	TRBV7-9	TRBJ1-1
TGTGCCAGCAGTTTAATGGACACTGGTAGGGGGGAGCTGTTTTTT	CASSLMDTGRGELFF	15	-	-	TRBV28	TRBJ2-2
TGTGCCATCAGTCCTCAGGCTAATAATTCACCCCTCCACTTT	CAISPQANNSPLHF	14	-	-	TRBV10-3	TRBJ1-6
TGCGCCAGCAACTCACTATTGACAGCTGAAGCTTTCTTT	CASNSLLTAEAFF	13	-	-	TRBV4-1	TRBJ1-1
TGCGCCAGCAGCCCAGGTTGGGAGTCAGGCATGAACACTGAAGCTTTCTTT	CASSPGWESGMNTEAFF	17	-	-	TRBV5-1	TRBJ1-1
TGCGCCAGCAGCTTGGCCCAGGGACAGGGGGCCACTGAAGCTTTCTTT	CASSLAQGQGATEAFF	16	-	TRBD1	TRBV5-1	TRBJ1-1
TGCGCCAGCAGCCAAGGCGGGGAAATGAATTCACCCCTCCACTTT	CASSQGGEMNSPLHF	15	-	-	TRBV4-3	TRBJ1-6
TGTGCCAGCAGCTTAACCCGACAGGGAACGAGGACCGGGGAGCTGTTTTTT	CASSLTRQGTRTGELFF	17	once	TRBD1	TRBV7-9	TRBJ2-2
TGTGCCAGCAGCTTAGGGGGTCAGGGCTACTATGGCTACACCTTC	CASSLGGQGYYGYTF	15	-	-	TRBV11-2	TRBJ1-2
TGCGCCAGCAGGGAACAGGGGTGGGCCGGGGAGCTGTTTTTT	CASREQGWAGELFF	14	-	TRBD1	TRBV10-2	TRBJ2-2
TGTGCCAGCAGCCCACAGACAGATACGCAGTATTTT	CASSPQTDTQYF	12	once	-	TRBV7-3	TRBJ2-3